The clone carrying this T cell receptor beta chain was seen a few times. Its antigen is not identified. There are 11 residues in the CDR3. Germline V gene sequence: CDR1 MGHDK, CDR2 SYGVNS. Between the trimmed V and J ends, which lost 5 bases and 3 bases, there was a span of 5 bases. Treatment reported: oral pan-JAK inhibitor, 5-10 mg twice daily. The data were taken from a study of CD8+ T cells in alopecia areata. Study in general: Those treated were given oral tofacitinib at 5 to 10 mg twice daily. Once tofacitinib had been taken for 6 to 18 months, 6 months off drug followed. Study conclusions and caveats: Under tofacitinib, numerous expanded lesional clonotypes remained detectable in scalp and blood.

RNA, once extracted, was reverse transcribed into cDNA for use as the sequencing template. Sequencing used immunoSEQ multiplex PCR; TCRdb keeps in-frame clones, though not all of them. The sample comprises fewer than 250,000 clones, 60% of which are singletons, and roughly 0.71% rests with the top ten. The chain combines TRBV25-1 with TRBJ2-7; D is undetermined. The sample here was CD4+ T cells sorted from blood, taken at week 4, from a patient treated with tofacitinib. The clonotype originates from a human donor with alopecia areata. This chain's CDR3 is CASSSLYEQYF. The CDR3 nucleotides are TGTGCCAGCAGTTCACTCTACGAGCAGTACTTC.